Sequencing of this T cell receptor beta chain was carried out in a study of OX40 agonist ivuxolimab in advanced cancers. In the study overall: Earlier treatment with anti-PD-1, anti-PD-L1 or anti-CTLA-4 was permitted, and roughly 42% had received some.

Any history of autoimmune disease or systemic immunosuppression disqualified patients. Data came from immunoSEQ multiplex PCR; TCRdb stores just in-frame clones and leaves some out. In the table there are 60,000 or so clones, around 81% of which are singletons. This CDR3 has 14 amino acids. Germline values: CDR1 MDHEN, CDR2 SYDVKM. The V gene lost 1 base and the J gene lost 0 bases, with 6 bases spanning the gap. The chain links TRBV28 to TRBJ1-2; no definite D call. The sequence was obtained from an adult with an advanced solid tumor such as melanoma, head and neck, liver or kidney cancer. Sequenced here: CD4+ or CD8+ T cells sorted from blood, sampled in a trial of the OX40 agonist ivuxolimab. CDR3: CASSLSGANYGYTF. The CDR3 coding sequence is TGTGCCAGCAGTTTATCAGGCGCTAACTATGGCTACACCTTC.